The clone carrying this T cell receptor (beta chain) showed up just a few times. The CDR3 has 12 residues. Trimming stripped 6 bases from V and 0 bases from J, with 4 bases between. Germline values: CDR1 SNHLY, CDR2 FYNNEI. TCRdb reprocessed the RT-PCR reads via MiXCR and lists one record per CDR3 protein. Here the sample spans 550,000 to 750,000 distinct CDR3 sequences, 12% to 15% being singletons. The chain links TRBV2 to TRBJ2-3; D gene uncertain. The sample consisted of memory CD4+ T cells from blood. The receptor was isolated from a female donor in good health, serving as a healthy control. The CDR3 reads CASRWSTDTQYF. The CDR3 nucleotides read TGTGCCAGCAGGTGGAGCACAGATACGCAGTATTTT.